The rows below give T cell receptor beta chains drawn from one sample of a study of graft-versus-host responses after intestinal transplantation. Generated by immunoSEQ multiplex PCR, the TCRdb table keeps only in-frame clones and is missing some. Of about 120,000 clones listed, approximately 95% are singletons. These receptors' antigens are unknown. The sample here was unstimulated CD4+ T cells sorted from spleen or lymph node cells, taken before intestinal transplant. These receptors were obtained from a human donor who received an intestinal transplant. The CDR3 runs from the conserved cysteine through the conserved F or W.

cdr3_length,v_call,j_call,cdr3_aa
13,TRBV7-9,TRBJ2-1,CASSLLERDEQFF
15,TRBV6-6,TRBJ2-7,CASSYPGTRSYEQYF
14,TRBV14,TRBJ2-2,CASSPTGNTGELFF
13,TRBV7-8,TRBJ2-7,CASSFMPGQEQYF
14,TRBV7-3,TRBJ1-1,CASSPGGMNTEAFF
16,TRBV7-9,TRBJ2-2,CASSLVLPGATGELFF
13,TRBV18,TRBJ2-5,CASSSGLQETQYF
14,TRBV7-2,TRBJ2-7,CASSPGLALYEQYF
13,TRBV25-1,TRBJ2-7,CASSEWGGYEQYF
15,TRBV21-1,TRBJ2-7,CASSKTRTGGHEQYF
13,TRBV28,TRBJ1-2,CASSSKGFWGYTF
16,TRBV14,TRBJ2-7,CASSLPGTSGRGEQYF
13,TRBV5-1,TRBJ1-3,CASSLGGGNTIYF
15,TRBV18,TRBJ2-7,CASSPLGENTYEQYF
15,TRBV6-1,TRBJ2-7,CASSGGTGGSYEQYF
14,TRBV7-9,TRBJ2-7,CASSFRTESYEQYF
15,TRBV25-1,TRBJ2-7,CASSVVGTTSYEQYF
15,TRBV6-5,TRBJ1-3,CASSWGPLSGNTIYF
14,TRBV10-2,TRBJ1-4,CASSAPGTNEKLFF
10,TRBV6-5,TRBJ1-4,CASRGEKLFF
16,TRBV19,TRBJ2-3,CASSMATGISTDTQYF
15,TRBV7-7,TRBJ2-7,CASSPGLALIYEQYF
13,TRBV28,TRBJ2-7,CASTLSQGYEQYF
14,TRBV5-1,TRBJ2-7,CASSLGQASYEQYF
11,TRBV19,TRBJ2-7,CASSIGWVQYF
14,TRBV6-1,TRBJ2-1,CASSFSSGSNEQFF
14,TRBV9,TRBJ2-5,CASSPRGDSETQYF
12,TRBV7-2,TRBJ1-4,CASSYMGEKLFF
16,TRBV30,TRBJ1-5,CAWSVGGGSLAQPQHF
15,TRBV5-4,TRBJ1-1,CASSPRVSGRTEAFF
16,TRBV7-7,TRBJ2-1,CASSSGTASSYNEQFF
13,TRBV2,TRBJ2-1,CASIAGVSNEQFF
16,TRBV6-1,TRBJ2-7,CASSEAGTGGVYEQYF
11,TRBV5-1,TRBJ2-5,CASSQQETQYF
16,TRBV12-5,TRBJ2-2,CASGPPDRGRTGELFF
15,TRBV30,TRBJ2-5,CAWGTWTTSRETQYF
12,TRBV25-1,TRBJ1-2,CASSDRGQGYTF
17,TRBV7-3,TRBJ2-3,CASSLNPSGRGTDTQYF
14,TRBV28,TRBJ2-7,CASSTPGTGLEQYF
16,TRBV27,TRBJ2-7,CASSKWTVGLSDEQYF
13,TRBV10-1,TRBJ1-5,CASSERTGGPQHF